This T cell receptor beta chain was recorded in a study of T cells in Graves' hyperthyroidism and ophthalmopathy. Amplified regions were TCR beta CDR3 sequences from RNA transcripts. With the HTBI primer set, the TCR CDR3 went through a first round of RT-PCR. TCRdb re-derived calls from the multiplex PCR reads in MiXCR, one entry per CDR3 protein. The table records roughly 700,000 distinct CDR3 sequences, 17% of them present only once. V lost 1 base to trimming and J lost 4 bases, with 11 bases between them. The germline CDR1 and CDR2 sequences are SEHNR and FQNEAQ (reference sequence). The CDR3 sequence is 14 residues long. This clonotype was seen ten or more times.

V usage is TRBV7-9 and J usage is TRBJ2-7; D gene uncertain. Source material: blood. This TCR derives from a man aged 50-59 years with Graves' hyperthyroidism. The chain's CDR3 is CASSLELPPYEQYF. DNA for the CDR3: TGTGCCAGCAGCTTAGAACTCCCCCCATACGAGCAGTACTTC.